Below are 14 T cell receptor beta chains sequenced from a single sample in a study of early T cells in non-severe SARS-CoV-2 infection. TCRdb re-analysed the 5' RACE reads in MiXCR, keeping a single row per CDR3 protein. The table shows 25,000 to 30,000 distinct CDR3 sequences, with about 6.6% occurring only once. The specimen was whole blood, collected at baseline. The receptors shown here come from an adult who was a healthcare worker with PCR-confirmed SARS-CoV-2 infection or an uninfected control (not recorded which).

Ten or more counts support this clonotype. The chain joins TRBV7-9 to TRBJ2-2; no clear D. Trimming took 1 base from V and 9 from J, leaving 6 bases between them. This CDR3 is 12 amino acids long. Germline CDR1 and CDR2: SEHNR and FQNEAQ (reference sequence). The DNA for the CDR3 is TGTGCCAGCAGCTTAGGAGCGCGGGAGCTGTTTTTT. Protein: CASSLGARELFF.

This clonotype was counted ten times or more. J is TRBJ1-2 and V is TRBV13, with D hard to call. Trimming stripped 7 bases from V and 0 bases from J, with 12 bases between. The germline gives CDR1 PRHDT, CDR2 FYEKMQ (reference sequence). This CDR3 has 14 residues. CDR3 coding DNA: TGTGCCAGCACTCCAGTTAGGGCTAACTATGGCTACACCTTC. Encoded protein: CASTPVRANYGYTF.

This clonotype was counted many times. The chain employs TRBV20-1 and TRBJ2-4; D is unclear. The CDR3 contains 16 residues. V lost 0 bases to trimming and J lost 0 bases, with 12 bases between them. Per germline, CDR1 DFQATT and CDR2 SNEGSKA (reference sequence). Written as DNA, the CDR3 is TGCAGTGCTAGAGATTGGCAGACCGTAGCCAAAAACATTCAGTACTTC. Its protein is CSARDWQTVAKNIQYF.

This clonotype was observed a handful of times. The V call is TRBV7-2, the J call TRBJ2-3; D is unresolved. In germline, CDR1 is SGHTA, CDR2 FQGNSA. V lost 7 bases, J lost 4 bases, and 12 bases lay in between. This CDR3 spans 13 amino acids. Written as DNA, the CDR3 is TGTGCCAGCACAAACTATAGGCCAGATACGCAGTATTTT. It translates to CASTNYRPDTQYF.

This clonotype was detected ten times or more. V gene TRBV20-1 combines with J gene TRBJ2-7; 13 nucleotides align to TRBD2. CDR1 is DFQATT and CDR2 is SNEGSKA in the germline V gene (reference sequence). The CDR3 has 16 residues. The V segment lost 0 bases and the J segment 1 base; nucleotides outside the gene matches: 3. Written as DNA, the CDR3 is TGCAGTGCTAGAGATGGGACTAGCGGGAATTCCTACGAGCAGTACTTC. Protein sequence: CSARDGTSGNSYEQYF.

Many counts were recorded for this clonotype. This chain uses TRBV12-3 or TRBV12-4 with TRBJ2-7; 8 positions match TRBD2. The junction had 3 bases not matched to a gene; V was cut back by 6 bases and J by 2 bases. This CDR3 spans 13 amino acids. Here the CDR3 reads CASSYGRAYEQYF. In nucleotides, the CDR3 is TGTGCCAGCAGCTACGGGAGGGCCTACGAGCAGTACTTC.

This clonotype was counted at least ten times. The chain has TRBV6-1 and TRBJ2-7; D remains unclear. Germline loops: CDR1 MNHNS, CDR2 SASEGT. V lost 8 bases, J lost 1 base, and 6 bases lay in between. CDR3 size: 11 residues. The CDR3 is CASYSSYEQYF. The CDR3 DNA is TGTGCCAGCTACAGTTCCTACGAGCAGTACTTC.

In its sample, this clonotype was seen many times. V gene TRBV30 combines with J gene TRBJ1-5; no reliable D call. The CDR3 contains 12 residues. The V gene's germline CDR1 is GTSNPN and CDR2 SVGIG (reference sequence). The V end lost 0 bases, the J end lost 6 bases, and 6 bases lay between the germline ends. CDR3 nucleotide sequence: TGTGCCTGGAGTGTACCTGGTCAGCCCCAGCATTTT. Translation gives CAWSVPGQPQHF. Filled out from reference TRBV30 and TRBJ1-5, the complete variable domain reads SQTIHQWPATLVQPVGSPLSLECTVEGTSNPNLYWYRQAAGRGLQLLFYSVGIGQISSEVPQNLSASRPQDRQFILSSKKLLLSDSGFYLCAWSVPGQPQHFGDGTRLSIL.

This clonotype was counted ten times or more. The chain has TRBV29-1 and TRBJ2-1, with D possibly matching TRBD2 (5 bases). This CDR3 region has 14 residues. The V gene's germline CDR1 is SQVTM and CDR2 ANQGSEA. Trimming removed 4 bases from V and 2 bases from J, with 12 bases in between. The DNA for the CDR3 is TGCAGCGTTGGTGGACGGGGTACCTACAATGAGCAGTTCTTC. Translation: CSVGGRGTYNEQFF.

Worth noting for this clonotype: A much larger clone is a single base away; this may be a read error. Since the CDR3 does not end with the conserved phenylalanine or tryptophan, this likely comes from a read error. The chain links TRBV5-6 to TRBJ2-3; no clear D. The ends were cut back, 7 bases at V and 4 bases at J, with 10 bases in the middle. Germline values: CDR1 SGHDT, CDR2 YYEEEE. The CDR3 is 12 amino acids. DNA of the CDR3: TGTGCCAGCGGCGACTTCGCAGATACGCAGTATTTA. Protein: CASGDFADTQYL.

This clonotype showed up many times. The gene calls are TRBV6-5 and TRBJ2-1, with 8 nucleotides matching TRBD2. Trimming took 3 bases from V and 4 from J; bases not matched to a gene: 11. This CDR3 comprises 17 residues. In germline, CDR1 is MNHEY, CDR2 SVGAGI. CDR3 amino acids: CASSYRASGHVYNEQFF. CDR3 sequence (DNA): TGTGCCAGCAGTTATCGGGCTAGCGGGCATGTTTACAATGAGCAGTTCTTC.

By share of the sample, this clonotype is medium-sized (0.01 to 0.1%). J is TRBJ2-7 and V is TRBV20-1, with D tentatively TRBD1 or TRBD2 (5 bases each). The CDR3 totals 13 residues. The germline gives CDR1 DFQATT, CDR2 SNEGSKA (reference sequence). Trimming took off 5 bases at V and 6 bases at J, with 17 bases between the two ends. CDR3 DNA sequence: TGCAGTGCTTCCCGGGACGGAACTGTCGAGCAGTACTTC. This gives the protein CSASRDGTVEQYF.

This clonotype appeared many times. The chain has TRBV6-1 and TRBJ2-4, with D perhaps being TRBD1 or TRBD2 (6 bases each). The V gene lost 5 bases and the J gene lost 5 bases, with 16 bases spanning the gap. The CDR3 loop spans 15 amino acids. CDR1 and CDR2 (germline): MNHNS, SASEGT. In DNA, the CDR3 is TGTGCCAGCAGTCGCTCATGGGGGGCGGAAAACATTCAGTACTTC. Its translation is CASSRSWGAENIQYF.

This clonotype occurred many times. The gene calls are TRBV5-1 and TRBJ2-7, with TRBD1 matching over 7 bases. From germline, CDR1 is SGHRS and CDR2 YFSETQ. With 4 bases clipped from V and 2 bases from J, the junction kept 3 bases outside the gene matches. The CDR3 sequence is 13 residues long. This chain's CDR3 is CASSRGTAYEQYF. The CDR3 DNA sequence: TGCGCCAGCAGCCGAGGGACAGCCTACGAGCAGTACTTC. The full variable domain, with the rest looked up from reference TRBV5-1 and TRBJ2-7, is KAGVTQTPRYLIKTRGQQVTLSCSPISGHRSVSWYQQTPGQGLQFLFEYFSETQRNKGNFPGRFSGRQFSNSRSEMNVSTLELGDSALYLCASSRGTAYEQYFGPGTRLTVT.